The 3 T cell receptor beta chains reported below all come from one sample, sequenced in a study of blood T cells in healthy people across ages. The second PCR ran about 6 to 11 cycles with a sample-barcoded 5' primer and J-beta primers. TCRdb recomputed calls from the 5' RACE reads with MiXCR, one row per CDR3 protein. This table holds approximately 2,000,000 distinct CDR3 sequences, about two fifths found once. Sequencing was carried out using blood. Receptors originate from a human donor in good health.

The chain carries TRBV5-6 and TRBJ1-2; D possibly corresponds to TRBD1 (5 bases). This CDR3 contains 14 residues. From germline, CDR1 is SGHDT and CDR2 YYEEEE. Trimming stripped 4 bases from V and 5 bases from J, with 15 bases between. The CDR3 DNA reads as TGTGCCAGCAGCGTTGTGGGGCGGACATATGGCTACACCTTC. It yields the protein CASSVVGRTYGYTF.

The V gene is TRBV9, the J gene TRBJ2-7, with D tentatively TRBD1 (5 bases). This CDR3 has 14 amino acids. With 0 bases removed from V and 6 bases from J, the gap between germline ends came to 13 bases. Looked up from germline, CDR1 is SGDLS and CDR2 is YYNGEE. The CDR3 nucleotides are TGTGCCAGCAGCGTAGGGCCAGGGTTAGTCGAGCAGTACTTC. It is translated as CASSVGPGLVEQYF.

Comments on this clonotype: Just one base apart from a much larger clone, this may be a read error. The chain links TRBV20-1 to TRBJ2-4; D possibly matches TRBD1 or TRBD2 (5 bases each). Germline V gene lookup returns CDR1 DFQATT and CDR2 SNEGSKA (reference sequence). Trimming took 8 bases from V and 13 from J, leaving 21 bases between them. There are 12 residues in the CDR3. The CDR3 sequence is CSSMRDPYGQYF. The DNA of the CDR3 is TGCAGTTCTATGAGGGACCCCTACGGGCAGTACTTC.